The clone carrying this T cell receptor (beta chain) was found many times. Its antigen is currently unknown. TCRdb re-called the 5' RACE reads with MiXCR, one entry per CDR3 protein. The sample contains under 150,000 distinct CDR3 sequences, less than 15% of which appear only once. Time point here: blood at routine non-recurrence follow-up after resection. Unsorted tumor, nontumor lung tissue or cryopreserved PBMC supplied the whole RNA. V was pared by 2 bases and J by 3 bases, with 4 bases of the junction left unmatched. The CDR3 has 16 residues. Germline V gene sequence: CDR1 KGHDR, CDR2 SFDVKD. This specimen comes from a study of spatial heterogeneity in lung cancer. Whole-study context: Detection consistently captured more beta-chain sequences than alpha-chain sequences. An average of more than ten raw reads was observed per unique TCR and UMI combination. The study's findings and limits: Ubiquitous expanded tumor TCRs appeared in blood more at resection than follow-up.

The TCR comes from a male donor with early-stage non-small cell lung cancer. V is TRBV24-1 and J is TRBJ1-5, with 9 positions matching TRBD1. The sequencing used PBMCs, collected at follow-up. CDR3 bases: TGTGCCACCAGTGATTCGGGACAGGGTATCAATCAGCCCCAGCATTTT. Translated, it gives CATSDSGQGINQPQHF.